What follows are 19 T cell receptor beta chains derived from one specimen sequenced in a study of regulatory T cells in long-lasting Graves disease. For TCR beta, libraries came from iRepertoire HTBI primers and Arm-PCR of CDR3 regions. TCRdb re-called the multiplex PCR reads through MiXCR, storing one row per CDR3 protein. Of fewer than 450,000 distinct CDR3 sequences in the sample, about a quarter were seen once. Time point specified: persistent/refractory GD, antithyroid drugs over 5 years with positive TRAb. The TCR library was made from RNA extracted from PBMCs. Specimen: peripheral blood mononuclear cells (PBMCs), collected when the disease was refractory, from a patient treated with antithyroid drugs. The receptor set was obtained from a female donor with Graves disease.

This clonotype was observed a handful of times. The rearrangement uses TRBV30 and TRBJ2-7; 9 nucleotides line up with TRBD1. Germline CDR1 GTSNPN, CDR2 SVGIG (reference sequence). The V and J ends lost 0 bases and 2 bases, in that order; junction bases with no gene match: 5. The CDR3 has 15 amino acids. As DNA, the CDR3 is TGTGCCTGGAGTGTACGAGGGACAGGGACCTACGAGCAGTACTTC. This codes for CAWSVRGTGTYEQYF. Filled out from reference TRBV30 and TRBJ2-7, the complete variable domain reads SQTIHQWPATLVQPVGSPLSLECTVEGTSNPNLYWYRQAAGRGLQLLFYSVGIGQISSEVPQNLSASRPQDRQFILSSKKLLLSDSGFYLCAWSVRGTGTYEQYFGPGTRLTVT.

A few counts support this clonotype. The CDR3 loop reads CSASTTSGRSADTQYF. CDR3 coding DNA: TGCAGTGCCAGCACTACTAGCGGGAGATCCGCAGATACGCAGTATTTT. The chain joins TRBV20-1 to TRBJ2-3; TRBD2 matches at 11 bases. The CDR3 consists of 16 residues. The germline gives CDR1 DFQATT, CDR2 SNEGSKA (reference sequence). V was clipped by 6 bases and J by 4 bases; unmatched bases: 12.

V usage is TRBV18 and J usage is TRBJ1-3, with D unresolved. Germline-derived CDR1 and CDR2 are KGHSH and LQKENI. With 1 base removed from V and 0 bases from J, the gap between germline ends came to 7 bases. The CDR3 consists of 15 residues. In DNA form, the CDR3 reads TGTGCCAGCTCACCACTGGATAGCTCTGGAAACACCATATATTTT. It codes for CASSPLDSSGNTIYF. Combining the CDR3 with reference TRBV18 and TRBJ1-3 gives the whole variable domain NAGVMQNPRHLVRRRGQEARLRCSPMKGHSHVYWYRQLPEEGLKFMVYLQKENIIDESGMPKERFSAEFPKEGPSILRIQQVVRGDSAAYFCASSPLDSSGNTIYFGEGSWLTVV.

This clonotype was counted a few times. The chain links TRBV19 to TRBJ2-7, with 11 bases identical to TRBD2. Germline CDR1 is LNHDA and CDR2 is SQIVND (reference sequence). V was clipped by 6 bases and J by 3 bases; unmatched bases: 16. There are 18 residues in the CDR3. CDR3 region: CASSRTSGFSGTVYEQYF. Here the CDR3 DNA reads TGTGCCAGTAGCAGGACTAGCGGGTTCAGCGGGACTGTCTACGAGCAGTACTTC.

A word on this clonotype: A junction boundary mismatches the germline segment, possibly from a read error. The chain has TRBV3-1 and TRBJ2-5; D is uncertain. The CDR3 runs 17 residues. The V gene's germline CDR1 is LGHDT and CDR2 YNNKEL (reference sequence). The CDR3: CVSSLISGPSFQETQYF. The CDR3, as DNA: TGTGTCAGCAGCCTCATTAGTGGCCCAAGCTTCCAAGAGACCCAGTACTTC.

The chain carries TRBV19 and TRBJ1-1; 10 bases are a match to TRBD1. Trimming took 6 bases from V and 5 from J; bases not matched to a gene: 6. The CDR3 extends over 14 amino acids. Germline V lookup: CDR1 LNHDA, CDR2 SQIVND (reference sequence). CDR3 nucleotides: TGTGCCAGTAGGGGGGACAGGGGTTATACTGAAGCTTTCTTT. This gives the protein CASRGDRGYTEAFF.

Many counts were recorded for this clonotype. The rearrangement links TRBV29-1 to TRBJ2-7; D possibly corresponds to TRBD1 (5 bases). The CDR3 has 12 residues. V was shortened by 7 bases and J by 3 bases, with 13 bases between the two germline ends. Germline V gives CDR1 SQVTM, CDR2 ANQGSEA. CDR3 residues: CSAKTGLYEQYF. The CDR3, as DNA: TGCAGCGCGAAAACAGGTCTCTACGAGCAGTACTTC.

This clonotype has only a few counts. This sequence joins TRBV12-3 or TRBV12-4 and TRBJ2-1; TRBD2 agrees at 7 bases. The CDR3 consists of 19 residues. Unmatched junction bases numbered 12, after V lost 1 base and J lost 0 bases. The CDR3 spells CASSLVWVLAESSYNEQFF. CDR3 nucleotides: TGTGCCAGCAGTTTAGTCTGGGTGCTAGCGGAGAGCTCCTACAATGAGCAGTTCTTC.

This clonotype was seen only a few times. V gene TRBV18 combines with J gene TRBJ2-7; D could derive from TRBD1 or TRBD2 (5 bases each). The CDR3 runs to 14 residues. The germline gives CDR1 KGHSH, CDR2 LQKENI. The germline V and J ends were trimmed by 3 bases and 4 bases, with 13 bases remaining between them. Here the CDR3 DNA reads TGTGCCAGCTCACCCGGGGCAGGCGATTACGAGCAGTACTTC. Amino acids: CASSPGAGDYEQYF.

This clonotype occurred many times. The chain has TRBV20-1 and TRBJ2-7, with TRBD2 matching over 8 bases. The germline V gene has CDR1 DFQATT and CDR2 SNEGSKA (reference sequence). The CDR3 has 17 amino acids. V lost 4 bases to trimming and J lost 3 bases; unmatched junction nucleotides: 17. The CDR3 region is CSATRKYSGEKDYEQYF. For the CDR3, the DNA is TGCAGTGCTACCCGGAAGTATAGCGGGGAAAAAGACTACGAGCAGTACTTC.

The chain uses TRBV7-2 and TRBJ2-3, with 9 positions matching TRBD2. This CDR3 spans 15 amino acids. The J segment lost 4 bases and the V segment lost 1 base, leaving 3 bases of the junction unmatched. Germline V CDR1 and CDR2: SGHTA, FQGNSA. DNA of the CDR3: TGTGCCAGCAGCTTAGGAGCGGGAGGAGCAGATACGCAGTATTTT. Amino acid sequence: CASSLGAGGADTQYF.

The V call is TRBV11-3, the J call TRBJ2-2; D might be TRBD2 (5 bases). The CDR3 has 17 residues. With 5 bases removed from V and 4 bases from J, the gap between germline ends came to 20 bases. CDR1 and CDR2 from the germline V gene are SGHNT and YENEEA. CDR3 amino acids: CASSPSVGGQFTGELFF. CDR3 DNA: TGTGCCAGCAGCCCCTCGGTTGGCGGGCAGTTCACCGGGGAGCTGTTTTTT.

This sequence joins TRBV5-1 and TRBJ1-1, with D perhaps matching TRBD1 (5 bases). This CDR3 spans 16 amino acids. V was cut by 4 bases and J by 4 bases, with 20 bases left in between. Germline-derived CDR1 and CDR2 are SGHRS and YFSETQ. The CDR3 sequence is CASSTNTGLSITEAFF. CDR3 nucleotide sequence: TGCGCCAGCAGCACGAACACGGGACTATCGATCACTGAAGCTTTCTTT. Full variable domain (remainder filled in from reference TRBV5-1 and TRBJ1-1): KAGVTQTPRYLIKTRGQQVTLSCSPISGHRSVSWYQQTPGQGLQFLFEYFSETQRNKGNFPGRFSGRQFSNSRSEMNVSTLELGDSALYLCASSTNTGLSITEAFFGQGTRLTVV.

The chain joins TRBV5-1 to TRBJ2-1, with 10 bases lining up with TRBD2. V dropped 6 bases and J dropped 6; count of bases not matched to a gene: 9. The germline gives CDR1 SGHRS, CDR2 YFSETQ. This CDR3 is 15 amino acids long. CDR3 in DNA: TGCGCCAGCACCCCCGGGACTAGCGTCCCCAATGAGCAGTTCTTC. It encodes CASTPGTSVPNEQFF. The whole variable domain, filled in from reference TRBV5-1 and TRBJ2-1, reads KAGVTQTPRYLIKTRGQQVTLSCSPISGHRSVSWYQQTPGQGLQFLFEYFSETQRNKGNFPGRFSGRQFSNSRSEMNVSTLELGDSALYLCASTPGTSVPNEQFFGPGTRLTVL.

This clonotype was seen only a few times. The V call is TRBV6-1, the J call TRBJ2-5; 9 positions match TRBD1. CDR1 is MNHNS and CDR2 is SASEGT in the germline V gene. V lost 6 bases and J lost 5; bases outside the gene matches: 4. The CDR3 covers 13 residues. CDR3 in amino acids: CASRGQGPETQYF. CDR3 nucleotide sequence: TGTGCCAGCAGAGGACAGGGGCCGGAGACCCAGTACTTC.

The V gene is TRBV4-3, the J gene TRBJ1-6, with D maybe TRBD1 (5 bases). V gave up 3 bases and J gave up 3 bases, with 12 bases separating them. The CDR3 is 16 amino acids. Germline-derived CDR1 and CDR2 are LGHNA and YSLEER. The CDR3 nucleotides read TGCGCCAGCAGCCAGGGAGACGGGGGCTATAATTCACCCCTCCACTTT. It codes for CASSQGDGGYNSPLHF.

This clonotype was seen ten or more times. This chain connects TRBV2 to TRBJ2-4; D gene ambiguous. Germline values: CDR1 SNHLY, CDR2 FYNNEI. The V gene lost 8 bases and the J gene lost 5 bases, with 13 bases spanning the gap. The CDR3 sequence is 13 residues long. DNA of the CDR3: TGTGCCAGCCTCACTCCGAGCCAAAACATTCAGTACTTC. Translation: CASLTPSQNIQYF.

This clonotype has more than one count but fewer than ten. The chain combines TRBV20-1 with TRBJ2-2; the D gene is possibly TRBD2 (5 bases). CDR3 size: 14 residues. Germline values: CDR1 DFQATT, CDR2 SNEGSKA (reference sequence). Trimming removed 6 bases from V and 3 bases from J, with 14 bases in between. The CDR3 coding sequence is TGCAGTGCCACCCCCCAGCGGCACACCGGGGAGCTGTTTTTT. Protein: CSATPQRHTGELFF.

This clonotype came up a few times. The V and J genes are TRBV20-1 and TRBJ2-7; TRBD2 matches 8 bases. The V and J ends lost 2 bases and 1 base, in that order; junction bases with no gene match: 10. CDR3 size: 16 residues. Germline-derived CDR1 and CDR2 are DFQATT and SNEGSKA (reference sequence). The CDR3 region has the DNA TGCAGTGCTAGATCTCCTCTAGCGGGCGGATCCTACGAGCAGTACTTC. Its protein product is CSARSPLAGGSYEQYF.